Listed here are 20 T cell receptor beta chains from one sample, sequenced in a study of cytomegalovirus exposure and HLA in healthy donors. In the PCR, 60 Vbeta and 13 Jbeta primers were used. Using immunoSEQ multiplex PCR, the repertoire was profiled, and TCRdb retains in-frame clones only, with some absent. The table lists around 200,000 clones, more than 60% of them singletons, with around 2.9% in the top ten. The sequencing input was PBMCs. The receptor set was obtained from a woman between 55 and 75 years old in good health and CMV-seropositive.

V usage is TRBV10-2 and J usage is TRBJ1-2; TRBD1 aligns across 9 bases. CDR3 length equals 16 residues. V lost 7 bases, J lost 2 bases, and 11 bases stayed unmatched. From germline, CDR1 is WSHSY and CDR2 SAAADI. The DNA of the CDR3 is TGCGCCAGCATAGTGGACAGGGGTTTGCGAAACTATGGCTACACCTTC. Residues: CASIVDRGLRNYGYTF.

The chain links TRBV2 to TRBJ2-7; 11 nucleotides align to TRBD2. Trimming at V came to 4 bases and at J to 3 bases, leaving 2 bases not matched to a gene. The CDR3 covers 14 residues. Per germline, CDR1 SNHLY and CDR2 FYNNEI. The CDR3 protein is CASSVAGGVYEQYF. CDR3 in DNA: TGTGCCAGCAGTGTAGCGGGAGGGGTCTACGAGCAGTACTTC.

This clone was found once. The chain uses TRBV5-5 and TRBJ1-6, with a possible D match to TRBD1 (6 bases). Trimming cost V 4 bases and J 9 bases, with 11 bases left between them. Germline values: CDR1 SGHKS, CDR2 YYEKEE (reference sequence). This CDR3 spans 13 amino acids. The CDR3, as DNA: TGTGCCAGCAGCCAGGGGAGGGGTTCACCCCTCCACTTT. Translating it yields CASSQGRGSPLHF. The full variable domain, rest sourced from reference TRBV5-5 and TRBJ1-6, is DAGVTQSPTHLIKTRGQQVTLRCSPISGHKSVSWYQQVLGQGPQFIFQYYEKEERGRGNFPDRFSARQFPNYSSELNVNALLLGDSALYLCASSQGRGSPLHFGNGTRLTVT.

This clone has a single count. The rearrangement joins TRBV9 to TRBJ1-1; D remains ambiguous. This CDR3 has 17 residues. Germline V gene lookup returns CDR1 SGDLS and CDR2 YYNGEE. V lost 0 bases and J lost 0, with 15 bases in between. The CDR3 DNA is TGTGCCAGCAGCGTAGGAGGGTCGGGATTCATGAACACTGAAGCTTTCTTT. Protein: CASSVGGSGFMNTEAFF.

V and J are TRBV6-1 and TRBJ1-5, with a tentative D call TRBD1 (6 bases). V shed 5 bases and J shed 1 base, with 12 bases lying between them. The CDR3 totals 15 residues. Germline CDR1 and CDR2: MNHNS and SASEGT. The CDR3 here is CASSSYRDSNQPQHF. The CDR3 nucleotides are TGTGCCAGCAGTTCATACAGGGACAGCAATCAGCCCCAGCATTTT.

The gene calls are TRBV14 and TRBJ1-2; TRBD1 might be the D (5 bases). The germline V gene has CDR1 SGHDN and CDR2 FVKESK. Trimming pared 1 base from V and 5 bases from J, leaving 11 bases between. CDR3 length: 14 residues. The CDR3 sequence is CASSQAAGSYGYTF. The CDR3 nucleotides are TGTGCCAGCAGCCAAGCGGCAGGGTCTTATGGCTACACCTTC.

The rearrangement links TRBV7-2 to TRBJ2-1; 7 bases are shared with TRBD2. V lost 4 bases and J lost 11; bases outside the gene matches: 11. The CDR3 extends over 14 amino acids. The germline V gene has CDR1 SGHTA and CDR2 FQGNSA. CDR3: CASSSRLAGRKQFF. Written as DNA, the CDR3 is TGTGCCAGCAGCTCGCGTTTAGCGGGCCGCAAGCAGTTCTTC.

The CDR3 nucleotides are TGCGCCAGCAGCTTGCAGGGGGACTTGCGCGAGCAGTACTTC. As protein: CASSLQGDLREQYF. V gene TRBV5-1 combines with J gene TRBJ2-7; D is possibly TRBD1 (7 bases). Germline lookup yields CDR1 SGHRS and CDR2 YFSETQ. This CDR3 is 14 amino acids long. The V gene lost 1 base and the J gene lost 6 bases, with 14 bases spanning the gap.

This clone occurred once. The chain couples TRBV7-2 to TRBJ1-6; TRBD1 is a possible D gene (5 bases). The V end lost 4 bases, the J end lost 6 bases, and 16 bases lay between the germline ends. The CDR3 totals 16 residues. Germline V gene lookup returns CDR1 SGHTA and CDR2 FQGNSA. CDR3 DNA sequence: TGTGCCAGCAGCTGGGGGGGTGGGGGTTCTAATTCACCCCTCCACTTT. Amino acid sequence: CASSWGGGGSNSPLHF. Full variable domain (missing parts from reference TRBV7-2 and TRBJ1-6): GAGVSQSPSNKVTEKGKDVELRCDPISGHTALYWYRQSLGQGLEFLIYFQGNSAPDKSGLPSDRFSAERTGGSVSTLTIQRTQQEDSAVYLCASSWGGGGSNSPLHFGNGTRLTVT.

The rearrangement uses TRBV10-3 and TRBJ1-2; 9 bases agree with TRBD1. The germline gives CDR1 ENHRY, CDR2 SYGVKD. The length of the CDR3 is 14 residues. With V trimmed by 4 bases and J by 7 bases, 7 bases remained unmatched. DNA of the CDR3: TGTGCCATCAGTGGCCAACAGGGGGCGCGTGGCTACACCTTC. It codes for CAISGQQGARGYTF.

This chain uses TRBV15 with TRBJ2-1; a possible D gene is TRBD2 (5 bases). V was cut by 0 bases and J by 9 bases, with 9 bases left in between. CDR1 LNHNV and CDR2 YYDKDF come from the germline V gene (reference sequence). This CDR3 is 13 amino acids long. CDR3 protein: CATSRDLGLEQFF. The CDR3 DNA follows: TGTGCCACCAGCAGAGATCTCGGACTTGAGCAGTTCTTC.

The V call is TRBV5-6, the J call TRBJ1-1; D gene ambiguous. The V end was cut by 0 bases, the J end by 7 bases, with 13 bases between. The CDR3 loop spans 14 amino acids. Germline CDR1 SGHDT, CDR2 YYEEEE. The CDR3 loop is CASSLEGGQVEAFF. CDR3 sequence (DNA): TGTGCCAGCAGCTTGGAGGGAGGGCAGGTTGAAGCTTTCTTT.

This sequence joins TRBV6-6 and TRBJ2-3; possible D gene TRBD2, 5 bases. The CDR3 extends over 16 amino acids. V lost 6 bases, J lost 6 bases, and 22 bases lay in between. Germline V CDR1 and CDR2: MNHNY, SVGAGI (reference sequence). CDR3 DNA sequence: TGTGCCAGCAGCCCCGGGTGGGAGATAGCTACCGATACGCAGTATTTT. Amino acids: CASSPGWEIATDTQYF.

The table lists this clone with a few counts. The chain has TRBV2 and TRBJ2-1, with no clear D. The CDR3 contains 13 residues. V dropped 7 bases and J dropped 2 bases, with 9 bases sitting between them. Germline CDR1 SNHLY, CDR2 FYNNEI. CDR3 sequence: CASTYATYNEQFF. DNA of the CDR3: TGTGCCAGCACCTACGCGACCTACAATGAGCAGTTCTTC.

The genes are TRBV5-1 and TRBJ2-1; TRBD2 matches 8 bases. The CDR3 length is 16 residues. The V gene's germline CDR1 is SGHRS and CDR2 YFSETQ. V gave up 3 bases and J gave up 3 bases; unmatched junction bases: 8. The CDR3 DNA reads TGCGCCAGCAGCTCCGGGCTAGCGGGCTTCTACAATGAGCAGTTCTTC. It specifies CASSSGLAGFYNEQFF.

The chain couples TRBV7-9 to TRBJ1-1, with TRBD1 matching over 7 bases. The V gene's germline CDR1 is SEHNR and CDR2 FQNEAQ (reference sequence). The CDR3 is 14 residues long. V shed 4 bases, J shed 6 bases, and the junction held 8 bases outside the gene matches. This chain's CDR3 is CASSYLDRVPEAFF. CDR3 sequence (DNA): TGTGCCAGCAGCTATCTAGACAGGGTACCTGAAGCTTTCTTT.

The chain couples TRBV9 to TRBJ2-3; 9 positions agree with TRBD2. Germline V lookup: CDR1 SGDLS, CDR2 YYNGEE. The CDR3 length is 16 residues. With V trimmed by 0 bases and J by 5 bases, 7 bases remained unmatched. Here the CDR3 reads CASSVVSSGEVDTQYF. CDR3 nucleotide sequence: TGTGCCAGCAGCGTAGTTTCTAGCGGGGAGGTAGATACGCAGTATTTT.

This clone was observed a single time. The chain links TRBV7-6 to TRBJ2-5; 12 nucleotides match TRBD2. V shed 5 bases, J shed 7 bases, and the junction held 8 bases outside the gene matches. The CDR3 runs 15 residues. Per the germline V gene, CDR1 is SGHVS and CDR2 is FNYEAQ. CDR3 in DNA: TGTGCCAGCAGCGAGCTAGCGGGGGGGCCTGGGACCCAGTACTTC. Translated, it gives CASSELAGGPGTQYF.

The chain joins TRBV5-1 to TRBJ2-7; no firm D call. The CDR3 has 14 residues. Germline CDR1 SGHRS, CDR2 YFSETQ. V was clipped by 1 base and J by 6 bases, with 14 bases between them. The CDR3 sequence: CASSLSTPFGEQYF. CDR3 DNA sequence: TGCGCCAGCAGCTTGTCAACTCCCTTCGGCGAGCAGTACTTC.

The V and J genes are TRBV4-1 and TRBJ1-2; no reliable D call. The germline V gene encodes CDR1 MGHRA and CDR2 YSYEKL. This CDR3 spans 13 amino acids. Trimming took 0 bases from V and 8 from J, leaving 10 bases between them. CDR3 sequence reads: CASSQELGGGYTF. Written as DNA, the CDR3 is TGCGCCAGCAGCCAAGAATTGGGAGGCGGCTACACCTTC.